Below, 6 T cell receptor beta chains from the same sample are listed, as sequenced in a study of vaccination effects on CD4 cells after COVID-19. Their cognate antigens are unknown. Sequencing was performed with immunoSEQ multiplex PCR; in TCRdb, only in-frame clones are kept and a portion is missing. This table has nearly 30,000 clones, roughly 77% appearing once. Under the ViraFEST assay, PBMC were stimulated with viral peptide pools so that antigen-specific CD4+ T cells expanded. Sequencing was performed afterwards. Around day 10 of culture, CD4+ T cells were separated out. As their vaccination, participants received two doses of either BNT162b2 or mRNA-1273. The source was CD4+ T cells from PBMCs cultured with HCoV-229E spike peptides, collected after COVID-19 vaccination. These receptor sequences come from a human donor who received a COVID-19 vaccine.

The rearrangement links TRBV6-1 to TRBJ1-1; no clear D gene. Germline loops: CDR1 MNHNS, CDR2 SASEGT. The CDR3 contains 13 residues. Trimming took 3 bases from V and 0 from J, leaving 5 bases between them. In DNA, the CDR3 is TGTGCCAGCAGTGATCGGATGAACACTGAAGCTTTCTTT. This codes for CASSDRMNTEAFF.

This clone was detected only a few times. The chain's CDR3 is CASSKGTSGINEQYF. As DNA, the CDR3 is TGTGCCAGCAGCAAAGGGACTAGCGGGATCAACGAGCAGTACTTC. The J gene is TRBJ2-7, the V gene TRBV7-8, with TRBD2 identical over 13 bases. The V gene end was trimmed by 5 bases and the J gene end by 5 bases; junction bases not matched to a gene: 6. The CDR3 consists of 15 residues. Germline V lookup: CDR1 SGHVS, CDR2 FQNEAQ.

V gene TRBV19 combines with J gene TRBJ2-7, with D tentatively TRBD1 (6 bases). V lost 5 bases, J lost 2 bases, and 16 bases lay in between. Germline values: CDR1 LNHDA, CDR2 SQIVND (reference sequence). CDR3 size: 15 residues. CDR3 region: CASSPTGTPTYEQYF. The CDR3 bases are TGTGCCAGTAGTCCAACCGGGACACCAACCTACGAGCAGTACTTC.

The chain joins TRBV5-5 to TRBJ2-5; D is possibly TRBD1 or TRBD2 (5 bases each). V was shortened by 2 bases and J by 1 base, with 12 bases between the two germline ends. This CDR3 is 15 amino acids long. CDR1 is SGHKS, CDR2 YYEKEE, per germline (reference sequence). As DNA, the CDR3 is TGTGCCAGCAGCTTTGGGGGTCGTGGCCAAGAGACCCAGTACTTC. It specifies CASSFGGRGQETQYF.

This chain joins TRBV27 and TRBJ2-5, with TRBD2 identical over 9 bases. This CDR3 contains 15 residues. Germline V gene data show CDR1 as MNHEY and CDR2 as SMNVEV (reference sequence). V lost 8 bases, J lost 1 base, and 8 bases stayed unmatched. The CDR3 DNA sequence: TGTGCCAGCCACGGGATAGCGGGAGCCCAAGAGACCCAGTACTTC. As protein: CASHGIAGAQETQYF.

This clone was counted a single time. The rearrangement links TRBV6-4 to TRBJ2-5; 14 nucleotides align to TRBD2. CDR3 size: 16 residues. Germline V gene data show CDR1 as MRHNA and CDR2 as SNTAGT. V trimming: 4 bases; J trimming: 1 base; junction bases outside the gene matches: 2. The CDR3 is CASSAGTSGGQETQYF. The CDR3 DNA is TGTGCCAGCAGTGCCGGGACTAGCGGGGGCCAAGAGACCCAGTACTTC.